This TCR beta chain was captured by sequencing in a study of molecular identifiers for immune sequencing clone quantification. CDR3 length equals 17 residues. Per germline, CDR1 LGHNA and CDR2 YSLEER. Findings and limits, study-wide: In cases of identical TCR molecules sharing a barcode, highly expanded clone sizes could be underestimated. Clones above 20 RNA copies held over 98% of effector molecules, under 1% in naive cells.

As concerns this clonotype: Its antigen remains unidentified. This clone may be a read error of a much larger clone one base away.

A single record per CDR3 protein comes from TCRdb applying MiXCR to the PCR reads. The sample consists of more than 450,000 distinct CDR3 sequences, approximately 25% of them appearing once. The authors sorted naive CD8 T cells as CD8+CD4-CCR7+CD45RA+. Sequencing was done on a sample of naive CD8+ T cells from blood, with Jurkat cell RNA spiked in. Subset: FACS-sorted CD8+CD4-CCR7+CD45RA+ naive T cells. The gene calls are TRBV4-3 and TRBJ2-7; TRBD2 agrees at 14 bases. The TCR originated in a human donor in good health. Some libraries in this study had Jurkat cell RNA spiked in. The CDR3 spells CASSQDRHGLAGGELYF. The CDR3 nucleotides read TGCGCCAGCAGCCAAGATAGGCACGGACTAGCGGGAGGCGAGCTGTACTTC.